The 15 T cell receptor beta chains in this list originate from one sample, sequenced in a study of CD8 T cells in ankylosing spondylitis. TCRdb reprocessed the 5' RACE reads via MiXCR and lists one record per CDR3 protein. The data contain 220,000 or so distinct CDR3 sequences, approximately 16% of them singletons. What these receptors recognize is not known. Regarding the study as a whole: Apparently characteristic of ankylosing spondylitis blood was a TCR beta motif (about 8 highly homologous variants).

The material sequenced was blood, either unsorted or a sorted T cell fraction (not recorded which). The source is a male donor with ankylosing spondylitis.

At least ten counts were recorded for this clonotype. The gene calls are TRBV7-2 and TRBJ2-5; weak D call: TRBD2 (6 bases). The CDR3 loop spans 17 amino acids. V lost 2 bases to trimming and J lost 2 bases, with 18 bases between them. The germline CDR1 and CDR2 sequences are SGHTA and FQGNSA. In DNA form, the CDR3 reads TGTGCCAGCAGCTTATTCCCCTCGACTAGTTGGCAAGAGACCCAGTACTTC. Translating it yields CASSLFPSTSWQETQYF.

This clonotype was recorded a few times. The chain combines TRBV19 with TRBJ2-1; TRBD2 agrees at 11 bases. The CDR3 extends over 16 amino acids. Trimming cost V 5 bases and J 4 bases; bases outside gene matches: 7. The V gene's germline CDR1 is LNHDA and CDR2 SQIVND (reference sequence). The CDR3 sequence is CASSVLAGGPYNEQFF. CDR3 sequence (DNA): TGTGCCAGTAGTGTTTTAGCGGGGGGGCCATACAATGAGCAGTTCTTC.

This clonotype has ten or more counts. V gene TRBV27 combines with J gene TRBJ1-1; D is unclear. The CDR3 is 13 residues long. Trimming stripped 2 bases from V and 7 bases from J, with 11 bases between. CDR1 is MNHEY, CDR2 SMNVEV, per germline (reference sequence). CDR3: CASSLRYEGEAFF. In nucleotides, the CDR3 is TGTGCCAGCAGTTTAAGGTATGAGGGTGAAGCTTTCTTT.

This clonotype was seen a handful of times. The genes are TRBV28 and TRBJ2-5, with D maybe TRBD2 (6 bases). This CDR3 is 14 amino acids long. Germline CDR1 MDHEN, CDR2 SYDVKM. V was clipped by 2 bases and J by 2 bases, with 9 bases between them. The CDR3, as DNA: TGTGCCAGCAGTTTAGAGCGGGCGCAAGAGACCCAGTACTTC. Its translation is CASSLERAQETQYF.

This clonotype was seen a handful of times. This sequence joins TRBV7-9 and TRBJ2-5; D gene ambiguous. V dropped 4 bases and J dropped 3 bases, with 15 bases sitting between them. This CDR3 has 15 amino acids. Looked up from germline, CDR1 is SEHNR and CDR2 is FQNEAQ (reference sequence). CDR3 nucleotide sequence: TGTGCCAGCAGCTACGCGGCCCTATCCGAAGAGACCCAGTACTTC. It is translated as CASSYAALSEETQYF.

Here the CDR3 reads CASSLGAHLNTEAFF. CDR3 coding DNA: TGTGCCAGCAGCTTAGGGGCACACTTGAACACTGAAGCTTTCTTT. The chain combines TRBV11-2 with TRBJ1-1; D is uncertain. The V and J ends lost 1 base and 0 bases respectively, with 9 bases between them. The germline CDR1 and CDR2 sequences are SGHAT and FQNNGV. CDR3 length equals 15 residues.

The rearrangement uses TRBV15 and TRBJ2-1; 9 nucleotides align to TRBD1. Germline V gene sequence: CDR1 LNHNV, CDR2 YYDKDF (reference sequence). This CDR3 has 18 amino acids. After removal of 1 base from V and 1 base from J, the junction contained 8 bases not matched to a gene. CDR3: CATSRAHGQGISYNEQFF. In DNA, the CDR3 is TGTGCCACCAGCAGAGCCCACGGACAGGGGATATCCTACAATGAGCAGTTCTTC.

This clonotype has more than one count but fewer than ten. CDR3 nucleotides: TGCAGCGTTGATGGAGGGGAGGGAGATACGCAGTATTTT. It codes for CSVDGGEGDTQYF. This chain uses TRBV29-1 with TRBJ2-3; TRBD2 matches at 7 bases. V gave up 3 bases and J gave up 5 bases; unmatched junction bases: 5. The germline V gene has CDR1 SQVTM and CDR2 ANQGSEA. The CDR3 contains 13 residues.

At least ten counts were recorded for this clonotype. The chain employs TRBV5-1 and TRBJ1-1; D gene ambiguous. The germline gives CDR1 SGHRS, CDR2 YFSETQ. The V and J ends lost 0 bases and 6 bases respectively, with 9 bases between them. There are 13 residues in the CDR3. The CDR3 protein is CASSLEGSAEAFF. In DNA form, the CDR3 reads TGCGCCAGCAGCTTGGAGGGTTCGGCTGAAGCTTTCTTT.

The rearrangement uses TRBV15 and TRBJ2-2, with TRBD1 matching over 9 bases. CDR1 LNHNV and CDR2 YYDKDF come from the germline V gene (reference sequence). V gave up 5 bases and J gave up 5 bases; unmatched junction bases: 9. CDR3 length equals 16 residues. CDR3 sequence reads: CATSGDGTGWTGELFF. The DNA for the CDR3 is TGTGCCACCAGCGGCGACGGGACAGGGTGGACCGGGGAGCTGTTTTTT.

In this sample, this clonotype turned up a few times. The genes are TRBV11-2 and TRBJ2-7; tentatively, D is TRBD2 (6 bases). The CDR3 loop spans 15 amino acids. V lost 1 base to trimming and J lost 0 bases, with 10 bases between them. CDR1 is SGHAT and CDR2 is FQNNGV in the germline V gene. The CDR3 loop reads CASSLGGAGSYEQYF. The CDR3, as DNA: TGTGCCAGCAGCTTAGGCGGGGCGGGCTCCTACGAGCAGTACTTC. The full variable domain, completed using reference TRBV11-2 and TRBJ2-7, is EAGVAQSPRYKIIEKRQSVAFWCNPISGHATLYWYQQILGQGPKLLIQFQNNGVVDDSQLPKDRFSAERLKGVDSTLKIQPAKLEDSAVYLCASSLGGAGSYEQYFGPGTRLTVT.

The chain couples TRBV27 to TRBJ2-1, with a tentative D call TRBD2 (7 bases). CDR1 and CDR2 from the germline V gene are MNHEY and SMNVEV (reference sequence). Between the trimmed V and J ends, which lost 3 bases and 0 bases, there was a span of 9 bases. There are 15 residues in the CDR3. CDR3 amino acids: CASSFRGASYNEQFF. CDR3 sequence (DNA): TGTGCCAGCAGTTTCCGGGGGGCCTCCTACAATGAGCAGTTCTTC.

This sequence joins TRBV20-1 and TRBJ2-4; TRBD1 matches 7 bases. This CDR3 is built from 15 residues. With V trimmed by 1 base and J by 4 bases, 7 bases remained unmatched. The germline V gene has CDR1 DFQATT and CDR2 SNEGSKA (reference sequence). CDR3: CSARAQGTVKNIQYF. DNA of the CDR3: TGCAGTGCTAGAGCGCAAGGGACAGTTAAAAACATTCAGTACTTC.

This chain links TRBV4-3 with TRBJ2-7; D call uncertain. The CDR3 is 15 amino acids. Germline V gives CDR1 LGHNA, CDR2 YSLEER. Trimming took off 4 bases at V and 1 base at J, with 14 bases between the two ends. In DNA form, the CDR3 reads TGCGCCAGCAGCCCCTTTCAGGCTGCTTCCTACGAGCAGTACTTC. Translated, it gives CASSPFQAASYEQYF.

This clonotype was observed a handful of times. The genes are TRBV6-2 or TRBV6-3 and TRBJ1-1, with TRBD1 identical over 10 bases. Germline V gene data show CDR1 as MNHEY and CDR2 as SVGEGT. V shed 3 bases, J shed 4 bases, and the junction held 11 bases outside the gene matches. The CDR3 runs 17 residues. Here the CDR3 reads CASSYWDSGQGVTEAFF. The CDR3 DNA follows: TGTGCCAGCAGTTATTGGGATTCCGGACAGGGGGTCACTGAAGCTTTCTTT.